The next 14 T cell receptor beta chains were all read from a single sample in a study of blood T cell repertoires in COVID-19 (TCRdb year 2020). The library was obtained by the immunoSEQ multiplex PCR assay. The immuneACCESS repertoire file appears here via TCRdb, limited to in-frame rearrangements. These files lack a portion of the clones; in checked studies, under half of the deficit traces to unresolved V genes, and the cause of the others is not known. For this sample the table gives about 310,000 clones, of which 85% to 90% were detected only once. The top ten constitute 2.5% to 3.5% of the sample. The sample comprised peripheral blood. The receptor set was obtained from a woman aged 25 to 39 with COVID-19, enrolled during active disease.

The chain carries TRBV19 and TRBJ1-3; 11 bases align to TRBD1. The length of the CDR3 is 19 residues. From germline, CDR1 is LNHDA and CDR2 SQIVND (reference sequence). Trimming cost V 8 bases and J 0 bases; bases outside gene matches: 15. The CDR3 is CASDTAGTGGSSSGNTIYF. The DNA for the CDR3 is TGTGCCAGTGATACAGCCGGGACAGGGGGTTCCTCCTCTGGAAACACCATATATTTT. Together with reference TRBV19 and TRBJ1-3, the CDR3 gives the full variable domain: DGGITQSPKYLFRKEGQNVTLSCEQNLNHDAMYWYRQDPGQGLRLIYYSQIVNDFQKGDIAEGYSVSREKKESFPLTVTSAQKNPTAFYLCASDTAGTGGSSSGNTIYFGEGSWLTVV.

The chain uses TRBV18 and TRBJ2-1; the match to TRBD2 covers 12 bases. The germline V gene has CDR1 KGHSH and CDR2 LQKENI. The CDR3 runs 17 residues. With V trimmed by 3 bases and J by 1 base, 4 bases remained unmatched. The CDR3 loop is CASSPPLAGGSYNEQFF. DNA of the CDR3: TGTGCCAGCTCACCTCCCCTAGCGGGGGGGTCCTACAATGAGCAGTTCTTC. The entire variable domain, with the rest obtained from reference TRBV18 and TRBJ2-1, is as follows: NAGVMQNPRHLVRRRGQEARLRCSPMKGHSHVYWYRQLPEEGLKFMVYLQKENIIDESGMPKERFSAEFPKEGPSILRIQQVVRGDSAAYFCASSPPLAGGSYNEQFFGPGTRLTVL.

The chain uses TRBV5-4 and TRBJ1-1, with TRBD1 identical over 9 bases. Germline V lookup: CDR1 SGHNT, CDR2 YYREEE (reference sequence). With 10 bases clipped from V and 4 bases from J, the junction kept 8 bases outside the gene matches. CDR3 length equals 13 residues. The CDR3 DNA follows: TGTGCCTCCCACAGGGGGCCCAGCACTGAAGCTTTCTTT. Protein sequence: CASHRGPSTEAFF.

J is TRBJ1-2 and V is TRBV19; 10 positions agree with TRBD1. CDR3 length: 18 amino acids. Germline V gene data show CDR1 as LNHDA and CDR2 as SQIVND (reference sequence). V shed 3 bases, J shed 4 bases, and the junction held 14 bases outside the gene matches. CDR3: CASSILGTGAALPYGYTF. In DNA, the CDR3 is TGTGCCAGTAGTATCCTCGGGACAGGGGCCGCGCTGCCCTATGGCTACACCTTC.

The chain uses TRBV18 and TRBJ1-5; TRBD1 aligns across 7 bases. This CDR3 has 17 amino acids. Germline trimming cut 6 bases from V and 7 bases from J; bases unmatched to any gene: 18. Germline CDR1 and CDR2: KGHSH and LQKENI. In DNA form, the CDR3 reads TGTGCCAGCTCCCCCTCCAGGGGGAAAACTCGGGAGCAGCCCCAGCATTTT. This translates into CASSPSRGKTREQPQHF.

The chain is built from TRBV7-9 and TRBJ1-4; no firm D call. CDR1 is SEHNR, CDR2 FQNEAQ, per germline (reference sequence). V was shortened by 0 bases and J by 10 bases, with 12 bases between the two germline ends. There are 14 residues in the CDR3. This CDR3 reads CASSLAMEGGKLFF. In DNA form, the CDR3 reads TGTGCCAGCAGCTTAGCGATGGAGGGAGGAAAACTGTTTTTT.

The sample holds one count of this clone. The chain carries TRBV6-2 or TRBV6-3 and TRBJ1-2, with 7 bases identical to TRBD1. This CDR3 is 15 amino acids long. The V segment lost 0 bases and the J segment 2 bases; nucleotides outside the gene matches: 3. The germline V gene has CDR1 MNHEY and CDR2 SVGEGT. The CDR3 protein is CASSYSGQPNYGYTF. The CDR3 DNA sequence: TGTGCCAGCAGTTACTCGGGACAGCCCAACTATGGCTACACCTTC.

This clone was seen ten or more times. This rearrangement joins TRBV2 to TRBJ1-5; TRBD1 is a possible D gene (6 bases). CDR1 and CDR2 (germline): SNHLY, FYNNEI. The CDR3 consists of 13 residues. V was cut by 10 bases and J by 3 bases, with 13 bases left in between. The CDR3 coding sequence is TGTGCCACCAAAAGGACAGTCAATCAGCCCCAGCATTTT. Protein product: CATKRTVNQPQHF.

CDR3 loop: CASSPGGFDEQYF. Written as DNA, the CDR3 is TGTGCCAGCAGCCCAGGGGGCTTCGACGAGCAGTACTTC. This chain connects TRBV6-5 to TRBJ2-7, with 8 bases fitting TRBD1. Germline lookup yields CDR1 MNHEY and CDR2 SVGAGI. CDR3 size: 13 residues. Germline trimming cut 6 bases from V and 5 bases from J; bases unmatched to any gene: 6.

This chain uses TRBV7-9 with TRBJ2-3, with D possibly TRBD1 on 6 matching bases. There are 14 residues in the CDR3. Germline V gene data show CDR1 as SEHNR and CDR2 as FQNEAQ (reference sequence). V was shortened by 8 bases and J by 4 bases, with 16 bases between the two germline ends. The CDR3 is CASQKGEWADTQYF. DNA of the CDR3: TGTGCCAGCCAGAAGGGGGAGTGGGCAGATACGCAGTATTTT.

The gene calls are TRBV7-9 and TRBJ2-1, with a tentative D call TRBD2 (7 bases). Trimming left V 3 bases short and J 8 bases short, with 17 bases between. The length of the CDR3 is 15 residues. Looked up from germline, CDR1 is SEHNR and CDR2 is FQNEAQ (reference sequence). The CDR3 nucleotides read TGTGCCAGCAGCTTTGAGGGGGAGGGCCCGGATGAGCAGTTCTTC. Translating gives CASSFEGEGPDEQFF.

This chain connects TRBV15 to TRBJ2-6; no clear D. Germline-derived CDR1 and CDR2 are LNHNV and YYDKDF (reference sequence). This CDR3 comprises 16 residues. The V end lost 2 bases, the J end lost 0 bases, and 8 bases lay between the germline ends. The CDR3 protein is CATSRKRFSGANVLTF. CDR3 DNA: TGTGCCACCAGCAGAAAGCGTTTCTCTGGGGCCAACGTCCTGACTTTC.

The chain has TRBV9 and TRBJ1-5; perhaps TRBD1 as D (6 bases). There are 18 residues in the CDR3. Between the trimmed V and J ends, which lost 4 bases and 0 bases, there was a span of 20 bases. Germline CDR1 SGDLS, CDR2 YYNGEE. CDR3 region: CASSFRRDTSYSNQPQHF. In DNA, the CDR3 is TGTGCCAGCAGCTTTCGCCGGGACACCTCATATAGCAATCAGCCCCAGCATTTT.

The DNA for the CDR3 is TGTGCCAGTAGTATTGTCGGCGGGTACGAGCAGTACTTC. Its translation: CASSIVGGYEQYF. The chain employs TRBV19 and TRBJ2-7; weak D call: TRBD2 (5 bases). The V end was cut by 3 bases, the J end by 4 bases, with 10 bases between. The CDR3 spans 13 residues. The germline CDR1 and CDR2 sequences are LNHDA and SQIVND (reference sequence). The full variable domain, with the rest looked up from reference TRBV19 and TRBJ2-7, is DGGITQSPKYLFRKEGQNVTLSCEQNLNHDAMYWYRQDPGQGLRLIYYSQIVNDFQKGDIAEGYSVSREKKESFPLTVTSAQKNPTAFYLCASSIVGGYEQYFGPGTRLTVT.